Listed here is a single T cell receptor beta chain. Antigen unknown. The germline V gene has CDR1 SGDLS and CDR2 YYNGEE. V was pared by 4 bases and J by 8 bases, with 15 bases between. The CDR3 totals 13 residues. These data originate in a study of shared clonotypes between healthy human individuals. Study-level findings and limits: Rarefaction showed that sequencing of sorted subsets was incomplete (despite large depth).

The protocol was immunoSEQ multiplex PCR, while the TCRdb copy is restricted to in-frame clones and leaves out a portion. Here the sample spans 2,500,000 or so clones, roughly 90% being singletons. Material for sequencing was naive CD4+ T cells from PBMCs. The subset denotes: CD45RA+ positively selected. This sequence joins TRBV9 and TRBJ1-2; TRBD1 is a possible D gene (5 bases). This TCR was sampled from a man between 18 and 29 years old in good health. Some clones in this sample may be carry-over from other donors' samples. The CDR3 spells CASSLPQGGGYTF. CDR3 bases: TGTGCCAGCAGCCTCCCTCAGGGTGGCGGCTACACCTTC.